These 29 T cell receptor beta chains share one sample of origin, sequenced in a study of T cells in women clearing cervical HPV infection. The protocol was immunoSEQ multiplex PCR, while the TCRdb copy is restricted to in-frame clones and leaves out a portion. The table lists tens of thousands of clones, with approximately 1.5% in the top ten. Sequencing used blood buffy coat. The receptors derive from a woman aged 18-70 years with a cervical HPV16 infection that either progressed to CIN3+ or cleared (not recorded which).

In the case of this clone: The sequence runs out 3 residues before the end of the CDR3; the remainder is reconstructed from the germline J gene. V gene TRBV5-1 combines with J gene TRBJ2-1, with 11 nucleotides matching TRBD2. This CDR3 has 16 residues. After removal of 2 bases from V and 7 bases from J, the junction contained 8 bases not matched to a gene. Germline CDR1 reads SGHRS; CDR2 reads YFSETQ. CDR3 loop: CASSFQTSGIVNEQFF. The sequenced part of the CDR3 DNA is TGCGCCAGCAGCTTCCAGACTAGCGGGATAGTAAATGAG.

In regard to this clone: The read gets to within 3 residues of the CDR3 end, and the germline J gene fills in the rest. The rearrangement links TRBV2 to TRBJ2-5; TRBD1 matches 9 bases. Germline CDR1 is SNHLY and CDR2 is FYNNEI. J lost 4 bases, V lost 6 bases, and 6 bases had no gene match. The CDR3 consists of 14 residues. The CDR3 region is CASRRDRESETQYF. The sequenced part of the CDR3 DNA is TGTGCCAGCAGACGGGACAGGGAGTCAGAGACC.

Comment on this clone: The observed sequence ends 3 residues before the CDR3 terminus, with the missing tail filled in from the germline J gene. This rearrangement joins TRBV28 to TRBJ2-3, with D possibly TRBD2 on 6 matching bases. V gave up 2 bases and J gave up 1 base, with 10 bases separating them. The CDR3 totals 15 residues. Germline V CDR1 and CDR2: MDHEN, SYDVKM. The sequenced part of the CDR3 DNA is TGTGCCAGCAGTTTAAACGGAGGGGGCACAGATACG. Translation gives CASSLNGGGTDT. The entire CDR3 protein is CASSLNGGGTDTQYF.

Notes on this clone: The sequence runs out 3 residues before the end of the CDR3; the remainder is reconstructed from the germline J gene. This chain uses TRBV18 with TRBJ2-3; 8 bases align to TRBD2. CDR1 KGHSH and CDR2 LQKENI come from the germline V gene. V was pared by 3 bases and J by 1 base, with 6 bases of the junction left unmatched. This CDR3 region has 16 residues. The DNA read from the CDR3 is TGTGCCAGCTCACCTAGGGGAGCGGGAGGCACAGATACG. Amino acids: CASSPRGAGGTDT. The CDR3 as a whole reads CASSPRGAGGTDTQYF.

Concerning this clone itself: Read coverage stops 3 residues before the CDR3 terminus; the germline J gene supplies the remainder. V is TRBV7-2 and J is TRBJ2-3; 8 nucleotides agree with TRBD1. Germline V gives CDR1 SGHTA, CDR2 FQGNSA. Trimming took 5 bases from V and 2 from J; bases not matched to a gene: 6. CDR3 length: 15 amino acids. The sequenced part of the CDR3 DNA is TGTGCCAGCAGCCCCAGGGGGCAAGTCACAGATACG. Translation gives CASSPRGQVTDT. The entire CDR3 is CASSPRGQVTDTQYF.

Comment on this clone: The CDR3 end falls 3 residues outside the read, so it is completed with the germline J gene. The V gene is TRBV30, the J gene TRBJ1-2; D is unresolved. This CDR3 is built from 14 residues. V lost 0 bases, J lost 4 bases, and 12 bases lay in between. Germline CDR1 and CDR2: GTSNPN and SVGIG (reference sequence). CDR3 DNA (partial): TGTGCCTGGAGTGTCCCAGGAGCCGTCTATGGC. It yields the protein CAWSVPGAVYG. The full CDR3 sequence reads CAWSVPGAVYGYTF.

With regard to this clone: The sequenced fragment ends 3 residues before the CDR3 boundary, so the rest is inferred from the germline J gene. Other DNA sequences of this sample code for an identical CDR3. The chain couples TRBV5-4 to TRBJ1-2, with 8 bases that match TRBD1. The CDR3 extends over 14 amino acids. Germline-derived CDR1 and CDR2 are SGHNT and YYREEE (reference sequence). Germline trimming cut 0 bases from V and 2 bases from J; bases unmatched to any gene: 0. The sequenced CDR3 bases are TGTGCCAGCAGCTTGGGACAGGGGAACTATGGC. Translation gives CASSLGQGNYG. The whole CDR3 protein is CASSLGQGNYGYTF.

Concerning this clone itself: Sequencing ends 3 residues short of the CDR3 end; the germline J gene provides the rest. The V gene is TRBV20-1, the J gene TRBJ2-3; D might be TRBD2 (6 bases). The CDR3 has 15 residues. Germline V CDR1 and CDR2: DFQATT, SNEGSKA (reference sequence). V was trimmed by 2 bases and J by 1 base, leaving 13 bases between them. The CDR3 sequence: CSARPGDSRTDTQYF. CDR3 DNA (partial): TGCAGTGCTAGACCCGGGGACTCCCGCACAGATACG.

With respect to this clone: The read ends 3 residues shy of where the CDR3 ends; the end is completed using the germline J gene. The rearrangement uses TRBV5-1 and TRBJ2-1, with 7 bases matching TRBD1. V gave up 4 bases and J gave up 5 bases; unmatched junction bases: 3. This CDR3 comprises 13 residues. The germline CDR1 and CDR2 sequences are SGHRS and YFSETQ. Partial CDR3 DNA: TGCGCCAGCAGCGACAGGGTGAACAATGAG. Its protein product is CASSDRVNNE. The entire CDR3 protein is CASSDRVNNEQFF.

Worth noting for this clone: The DNA ends 3 residues before the CDR3 does, and the rest of the CDR3 is filled in from the germline J gene. The genes are TRBV7-9 and TRBJ1-4; D remains unclear. The CDR3 totals 12 residues. V lost 1 base, J lost 8 bases, and 5 bases lay in between. The germline V gene has CDR1 SEHNR and CDR2 FQNEAQ (reference sequence). This chain's CDR3 is CASSLVLEKLFF. Incomplete CDR3 DNA: TGTGCCAGCAGCTTAGTCCTAGAAAAA.

Note on this clone: The read terminates 3 residues before the CDR3 end, so the remaining end is supplied by the germline J gene. V usage is TRBV2 and J usage is TRBJ2-7; a weak D match, TRBD1 (5 bases). V dropped 1 base and J dropped 5 bases, with 9 bases sitting between them. Germline V CDR1 and CDR2: SNHLY, FYNNEI. The CDR3 contains 13 residues. CDR3 loop: CASSEGQLNEQYF. CDR3 DNA (partial): TGTGCCAGCAGTGAAGGACAGCTCAACGAG.

Comment on this clone: The read gets to within 3 residues of the CDR3 end, and the germline J gene fills in the rest. This chain joins TRBV7-3 and TRBJ2-1; 7 bases match TRBD2. The CDR3 totals 12 residues. J gave up 8 bases and V 2 bases, and 0 bases lay outside the gene matches. CDR1 is SGHTA, CDR2 FQGTGA, per germline. CDR3 DNA (partial): TGTGCCAGCAGCTTAGGGGGGGATGAG. This gives the protein CASSLGGDE. The whole CDR3 protein is CASSLGGDEQFF.

A note on this clone: From the germline J gene comes the end of the CDR3, since the read stops 3 residues before it. This chain links TRBV2 with TRBJ2-5; no firm D call. The CDR3 consists of 15 residues. V gave up 5 bases and J gave up 2 bases, with 15 bases separating them. Germline CDR1 and CDR2: SNHLY and FYNNEI. CDR3 DNA (partial): TGTGCCAGCAGTCCAAGTACAGCAACTCAAGAGACC. Translation: CASSPSTATQET. The whole CDR3 sequence is CASSPSTATQETQYF.

A word on this clone: Coverage ceases 3 residues before the CDR3 finishes, and the germline J gene fills in the end. The chain is built from TRBV5-1 and TRBJ2-2, with D perhaps matching TRBD2 (5 bases). V lost 4 bases and J lost 5, with 9 bases in between. Germline assignment: CDR1 SGHRS and CDR2 YFSETQ. This CDR3 contains 13 residues. The sequenced CDR3 bases are TGCGCCAGCAGCACCACTAGTACCGGGGAG. Translation: CASSTTSTGE. The entire CDR3 sequence reads CASSTTSTGELFF.

On this clone: The sequence runs out 3 residues before the end of the CDR3; the remainder is reconstructed from the germline J gene. The V gene is TRBV2, the J gene TRBJ2-2; 7 bases are a match to TRBD1. CDR1 SNHLY and CDR2 FYNNEI come from the germline V gene. The CDR3 spans 16 residues. CDR3 sequence: CASKSHSGGGNSPLFF. CDR3 DNA (partial): TGTGCCAGCAAATCTCACTCAGGGGGTGGAAATTCACCG.

The CDR3 here is CASSPQGMNTGELFF. The CDR3 DNA, read in part, is TGCGCCAGCAGCCCACAGGGGATGAACACCGGGGAG. The chain recombines TRBV4-1 with TRBJ2-2; 7 bases line up with TRBD1. Read data end 3 residues before the CDR3 end; the end is taken from the germline J gene. Germline trimming cut 4 bases from V and 1 base from J; bases unmatched to any gene: 3. This CDR3 is built from 15 residues. Germline CDR1 MGHRA, CDR2 YSYEKL.

A word on this clone: Read data end 3 residues before the CDR3 end; the end is taken from the germline J gene. This chain links TRBV20-1 with TRBJ2-1; TRBD2 might be the D (5 bases). The CDR3 runs 15 residues. CDR1 DFQATT and CDR2 SNEGSKA come from the germline V gene (reference sequence). V was clipped by 5 bases and J by 6 bases, with 20 bases between them. CDR3 protein: CSAAGPRGLSNEQFF. The DNA read from the CDR3 is TGCAGTGCTGCGGGCCCCCGAGGGCTTAGCAATGAG.

The CDR3 protein is CASSSTEGNSPLFF. CDR3 bases read: TGTGCCAGCAGCTCGACCGAGGGGAATTCACCG. This rearrangement joins TRBV7-9 to TRBJ2-2; D might be TRBD1 or TRBD2, each matching 5 bases. The read comes to an end 3 residues before the CDR3 does, leaving the germline J gene to fill in the end. Germline V gene data show CDR1 as SEHNR and CDR2 as FQNEAQ (reference sequence). The CDR3 is made up of 14 amino acids.

The sequenced CDR3 bases are TGCGCCAGCAGCTTAACTGTCACCGGGGAG. This translates into CASSLTVTGE. The whole CDR3 sequence is CASSLTVTGELFF. The V call is TRBV5-1, the J call TRBJ2-2; unclear D gene. With the read ending 3 residues before the CDR3 end, the germline J gene is used to fill in that end. Germline lookup yields CDR1 SGHRS and CDR2 YFSETQ. This CDR3 contains 13 residues. V lost 2 bases to trimming and J lost 4 bases, with 6 bases between them.

Regarding this clone: The read falls 3 residues short of the CDR3 end, and the missing part is taken from the germline J gene. The chain links TRBV20-1 to TRBJ2-2, with TRBD2 matching over 9 bases. The germline V gene encodes CDR1 DFQATT and CDR2 SNEGSKA (reference sequence). The V and J ends lost 6 bases and 3 bases, in that order; junction bases with no gene match: 5. The CDR3 covers 14 residues. The CDR3 protein is CSAPTSGYTGELFF. The covered CDR3 bases are TGCAGTGCCCCGACTAGCGGATACACCGGGGAG.

As to this clone: Read coverage stops 3 residues before the CDR3 terminus; the germline J gene supplies the remainder. The V gene is TRBV5-6, the J gene TRBJ2-7; TRBD1 matches at 8 bases. The CDR3 is 14 residues long. From germline, CDR1 is SGHDT and CDR2 YYEEEE. J gave up 4 bases and V 4 bases, and 7 bases lay outside the gene matches. CDR3 DNA, as far as it was read: TGTGCCAGCAGCCCCGACAGGGGAGTTTACGAG. Translation gives CASSPDRGVYE. The whole CDR3 region reads CASSPDRGVYEQYF.

As regards this clone: The read finishes 3 residues shy of the CDR3 end, and the germline J gene is used to complete it. This sequence joins TRBV7-2 and TRBJ2-1; TRBD2 matches 8 bases. The germline gives CDR1 SGHTA, CDR2 FQGNSA. J lost 5 bases, V lost 5 bases, and 8 bases had no gene match. The CDR3 is 15 residues long. The DNA read from the CDR3 is TGTGCCAGCAGCCCCAGCGGGGGACTAAACAATGAG. This sequence encodes CASSPSGGLNNE. The CDR3 reads in full as CASSPSGGLNNEQFF. The full variable domain, completed using reference TRBV7-2 and TRBJ2-1, is GAGVSQSPSNKVTEKGKDVELRCDPISGHTALYWYRQSLGQGLEFLIYFQGNSAPDKSGLPSDRFSAERTGGSVSTLTIQRTQQEDSAVYLCASSPSGGLNNEQFFGPGTRLTVL.

Concerning this clone: The read terminates 3 residues ahead of where the CDR3 ends, so the germline J gene completes it. This chain connects TRBV6-2 or TRBV6-3 to TRBJ2-1, with a weak D call TRBD2 (6 bases). The CDR3 contains 14 residues. The germline V gene encodes CDR1 MNHEY and CDR2 SVGEGT. Trimming removed 4 bases at V and 8 bases at J, with 15 bases between. CDR3 sequence reads: CASSSPGWGDEQFF. The CDR3 DNA, read in part, is TGTGCCAGCAGTTCACCGGGATGGGGGGATGAG.

Notes on this clone: The CDR3 end lies 3 residues beyond the end of the read and is filled in from the germline J gene. The chain recombines TRBV18 with TRBJ2-2; 8 bases align to TRBD2. J was trimmed by 3 bases and V by 3 bases; bases with no gene match: 6. CDR3 length: 16 residues. Germline CDR1 and CDR2: KGHSH and LQKENI. The chain's CDR3 is CASSPPGGADTGELFF. Incomplete CDR3 DNA: TGTGCCAGCTCACCGCCCGGGGGGGCCGACACCGGGGAG.

On this clone itself: The CDR3 extends 3 residues past the end of the read, so its final part is completed from the germline J gene. The V gene is TRBV7-6, the J gene TRBJ2-2; no clear D gene. V was shortened by 2 bases and J by 6 bases, with 22 bases between the two germline ends. Per the germline V gene, CDR1 is SGHVS and CDR2 is FNYEAQ. The CDR3 sequence is 18 residues long. The CDR3 spells CASSLTGMSQVSPGELFF. CDR3 DNA (partial): TGTGCCAGCAGCTTAACTGGAATGAGTCAGGTTTCCCCCGGGGAG. Based on the CDR3 plus reference TRBV7-6 and TRBJ2-2, the full variable domain is GAGVSQSPRYKVTKRGQDVALRCDPISGHVSLYWYRQALGQGPEFLTYFNYEAQQDKSGLPNDRFSAERPEGSISTLTIQRTEQRDSAMYRCASSLTGMSQVSPGELFFGEGSRLTVL.

As concerns this clone: The read comes to an end 3 residues before the CDR3 does, leaving the germline J gene to fill in the end. V usage is TRBV18 and J usage is TRBJ1-5, with unresolved D. This CDR3 is 13 amino acids long. Germline assignment: CDR1 KGHSH and CDR2 LQKENI. Trimming stripped 3 bases from V and 4 bases from J, with 7 bases between. The CDR3 bases that were read are TGTGCCAGCTCACCGGCTTTGAATCAGCCC. This codes for CASSPALNQP. The full CDR3 protein reads CASSPALNQPQHF.

Turning to this clone: The read comes to an end 3 residues before the CDR3 does, leaving the germline J gene to fill in the end. The chain couples TRBV19 to TRBJ1-5; D gene unclear. Germline assignment: CDR1 LNHDA and CDR2 SQIVND (reference sequence). The V end was cut by 5 bases, the J end by 3 bases, with 17 bases between. The CDR3 consists of 16 residues. CDR3 DNA (partial): TGTGCCAGTAGTCGCAGCGCAAGGTCCGTCAATCAGCCC. This gives the protein CASSRSARSVNQP. The complete CDR3 protein is CASSRSARSVNQPQHF.

As to this clone: The read falls 3 residues short of the CDR3 end, and the missing part is taken from the germline J gene. This rearrangement joins TRBV7-2 to TRBJ2-3; D is possibly TRBD2 (6 bases). The CDR3 is 14 amino acids. Trimming removed 3 bases from V and 5 bases from J, with 12 bases in between. Looked up from germline, CDR1 is SGHTA and CDR2 is FQGNSA. CDR3: CASSFSGRGDTQYF. The sequenced part of the CDR3 DNA is TGTGCCAGCAGCTTCTCGGGGCGGGGAGATACG. Full variable domain (outside the CDR3, taken from reference TRBV7-2 and TRBJ2-3): GAGVSQSPSNKVTEKGKDVELRCDPISGHTALYWYRQSLGQGLEFLIYFQGNSAPDKSGLPSDRFSAERTGGSVSTLTIQRTQQEDSAVYLCASSFSGRGDTQYFGPGTRLTVL.

A word on this clone: The read gets to within 3 residues of the CDR3 end, and the germline J gene fills in the rest. The genes are TRBV6-1 and TRBJ1-2; maybe TRBD1 (6 bases). This CDR3 has 14 residues. V was cut by 2 bases and J by 7 bases, with 14 bases left in between. Germline assignment: CDR1 MNHNS and CDR2 SASEGT. The CDR3 reads CASSERGNPLGYTF. The part of the CDR3 DNA that was read is TGTGCCAGCAGTGAAAGGGGGAACCCCCTTGGC.